Following are 6 T cell receptor beta chains from one sample sequenced in a study of T cell responses to AZD1222 COVID-19 vaccine. Some clones are missing from TCRdb's copy, which holds only in-frame ones; the method was immunoSEQ multiplex PCR. Among 150,000 to 200,000 clones, 90% to 95% were seen once, and the ten largest hold 0.64%. The input for sequencing was peripheral blood, taken on day 0 of AZD1222 vaccination. These receptors came from an adult in good health.

This rearrangement joins TRBV28 to TRBJ1-1; 8 positions match TRBD1. CDR1 is MDHEN and CDR2 is SYDVKM in the germline V gene. V gave up 7 bases and J gave up 4 bases; unmatched junction bases: 5. The CDR3 length is 13 residues. Written as DNA, the CDR3 is TGTGCCAGCACCCAGGGGGCGCGCACTGAAGCTTTCTTT. It yields the protein CASTQGARTEAFF.

The chain combines TRBV19 with TRBJ1-3, with D possibly TRBD1 on 6 matching bases. The V end lost 4 bases, the J end lost 0 bases, and 10 bases lay between the germline ends. The CDR3 sequence is 15 residues long. From germline, CDR1 is LNHDA and CDR2 SQIVND (reference sequence). The CDR3 loop reads CASSTDSVSGNTIYF. CDR3 sequence (DNA): TGTGCCAGTAGTACGGACAGTGTCTCTGGAAACACCATATATTTT.

The rearrangement joins TRBV18 to TRBJ2-5; D gene uncertain. V gave up 3 bases and J gave up 4 bases, with 3 bases separating them. Germline V gives CDR1 KGHSH, CDR2 LQKENI. This CDR3 comprises 11 residues. CDR3 sequence (DNA): TGTGCCAGCTCACCGTTAGAGACCCAGTACTTC. Its translation: CASSPLETQYF.

The CDR3 loop reads CASSESLVYMDSPLHF. CDR3 coding DNA: TGCGCCAGCAGTGAGTCGTTAGTATATATGGATTCACCCCTCCACTTT. The V call is TRBV10-2, the J call TRBJ1-6; no clear D. This CDR3 comprises 16 residues. V dropped 0 bases and J dropped 8 bases, with 14 bases sitting between them. Germline V gives CDR1 WSHSY, CDR2 SAAADI.

This clone has a single count. CDR3 protein: CASSIKDRGPNEQFF. The CDR3 DNA reads TGCGCCAGCAGCATTAAGGACAGGGGGCCTAATGAGCAGTTCTTC. The V and J genes are TRBV5-1 and TRBJ2-1; 11 bases match TRBD1. This CDR3 is 15 amino acids long. V gave up 4 bases and J gave up 7 bases; unmatched junction bases: 7. CDR1 and CDR2 (germline): SGHRS, YFSETQ.

A single count supports this clone. The chain recombines TRBV5-4 with TRBJ2-1; unclear D gene. This CDR3 has 14 residues. Between the trimmed V and J ends, which lost 0 bases and 6 bases, there was a span of 10 bases. Germline loops: CDR1 SGHNT, CDR2 YYREEE (reference sequence). CDR3 in DNA: TGTGCCAGCAGCTTGGTGGGCCCCGGCAATGAGCAGTTCTTC. Protein sequence: CASSLVGPGNEQFF.